The 10 T cell receptor beta chains below all came from one sample that was sequenced in a study of Graves' ophthalmopathy and Graves' hyperthyroidism. Using RNA transcripts, the TCR beta CDR3 regions were amplified. HTBI primers primed a first-round RT-PCR, and a second-round multiplex PCR followed. TCRdb passed the multiplex PCR reads through MiXCR, listing each CDR3 protein once. The profile shows some 1.1 million distinct CDR3 sequences, about 36% of them singletons. Sequencing was carried out using peripheral blood or thyroid tissue (not recorded which). The receptor set was obtained from an adult man with Graves' hyperthyroidism.

V gene TRBV5-5 combines with J gene TRBJ2-7; the D gene is possibly TRBD2 (5 bases). Per the germline V gene, CDR1 is SGHKS and CDR2 is YYEKEE (reference sequence). V was pared by 3 bases and J by 5 bases, with 18 bases between. The CDR3 spans 15 residues. As DNA, the CDR3 is TGTGCCAGCAGCTACCGGGGAGCGAAGGCGGACGAGCAGTACTTC. Its translation: CASSYRGAKADEQYF.

Many counts were recorded for this clonotype. The chain is built from TRBV4-2 and TRBJ1-5; the match to TRBD1 covers 7 bases. The trim removed 0 bases at V and 1 base at J, leaving 9 bases unmatched. There are 18 residues in the CDR3. Germline assignment: CDR1 LGHNA and CDR2 YNFKEQ. Here the CDR3 reads CASSQDNRGSLSNQPQHF. CDR3 sequence (DNA): TGTGCCAGCAGCCAAGATAACAGGGGATCCTTGAGCAATCAGCCCCAGCATTTT.

Concerning this clonotype: Its ends do not fully match the called genes, so a read error is possible. The CDR3 reads CASSLGGGSTEVFF. CDR3 bases: TGCGCCAGCAGCTTGGGGGGGGGGAGCACTGAAGTTTTCTTT. The rearrangement links TRBV9 to TRBJ1-1; possibly TRBD1 for D (5 bases). There are 14 residues in the CDR3. Germline CDR1 is SGDLS and CDR2 is YYNGEE.

V usage is TRBV24-1 and J usage is TRBJ2-5; 7 bases align to TRBD1. This CDR3 comprises 12 residues. Trimming at V came to 10 bases and at J to 4 bases, leaving 5 bases not matched to a gene. Germline V lookup: CDR1 KGHDR, CDR2 SFDVKD. The CDR3 sequence: CATGGLRETQYF. CDR3 nucleotides: TGTGCCACAGGGGGCCTACGAGAGACCCAGTACTTC.

This clonotype is a singleton in its sample. The chain combines TRBV5-6 with TRBJ2-7, with TRBD2 as a possible D gene (7 bases). The CDR3 runs to 14 residues. V was shortened by 6 bases and J by 1 base, with 14 bases between the two germline ends. Germline lookup yields CDR1 SGHDT and CDR2 YYEEEE. The CDR3 here is CASNSGGPSYEQYF. CDR3 in DNA: TGTGCCAGCAATTCCGGGGGGCCATCCTACGAGCAGTACTTC.

CDR3 bases: TGCAGCGTTGAAACTAGCGGGGTTTCGGAGCCCCAGCATTTT. Protein: CSVETSGVSEPQHF. The V gene is TRBV29-1, the J gene TRBJ1-5; D is uncertain. The V gene's germline CDR1 is SQVTM and CDR2 ANQGSEA. CDR3 size: 14 residues. V shed 2 bases and J shed 8 bases, with 16 bases lying between them.

In nucleotides, the CDR3 is TGTGCCAGCAGCACTCCACTTCAGGGGAAAAGGGCCTACGAGCAGTACTTC. It encodes CASSTPLQGKRAYEQYF. This sequence joins TRBV7-8 and TRBJ2-7; D is perhaps TRBD1 (6 bases). The V and J ends lost 5 bases and 2 bases respectively, with 22 bases between them. This CDR3 has 17 residues. Germline CDR1 reads SGHVS; CDR2 reads FQNEAQ. The variable domain in full, with the rest retrieved from reference TRBV7-8 and TRBJ2-7, is GAGVSQSPRYKVAKRGQDVALRCDPISGHVSLFWYQQALGQGPEFLTYFQNEAQLDKSGLPSDRFFAERPEGSVSTLKIQRTQQEDSAVYLCASSTPLQGKRAYEQYFGPGTRLTVT.

The V and J genes are TRBV2 and TRBJ1-2; TRBD1 matches 9 bases. The CDR3 totals 13 residues. Germline V gene lookup returns CDR1 SNHLY and CDR2 FYNNEI. Trimming took 6 bases from V and 8 from J; bases not matched to a gene: 7. The DNA for the CDR3 is TGTGCCAGCAGGGACAGGGGATCTTCGGGCTACACCTTC. Protein: CASRDRGSSGYTF.

The rearrangement links TRBV7-9 to TRBJ2-5; D gene unclear. Trimming took 7 bases from V and 2 from J, leaving 8 bases between them. CDR1 is SEHNR and CDR2 is FQNEAQ in the germline V gene (reference sequence). This CDR3 has 12 amino acids. CDR3 coding DNA: TGTGCCAGCACTACCTCGCAAGAGACCCAGTACTTC. Translated, it gives CASTTSQETQYF.

This clonotype was observed at least ten times. The J gene is TRBJ1-1, the V gene TRBV4-2; TRBD1 aligns across 7 bases. After removal of 1 base from V and 6 bases from J, the junction contained 8 bases not matched to a gene. This CDR3 has 15 amino acids. Germline CDR1 is LGHNA and CDR2 is YNFKEQ. DNA for the CDR3: TGTGCCAGCAGCCAAGTGGTGGCAGGGGGTTCTGAAGCTTTCTTT. It codes for CASSQVVAGGSEAFF.